The 7 T cell receptor beta chains below come from one sample, sequenced in a study of PD-1 blockade in classical Hodgkin lymphoma (dated by TCRdb to about 2020). The method was the immunoSEQ multiplex PCR assay. Entries here come from immuneACCESS through TCRdb and include only in-frame sequences with V and J called. Some clones fail to appear in such tables; in the studies checked, an unresolved V gene covers under half of the shortfall, and the cause of the remainder is unknown. The sample data list thousands of clones, and less than 75% of these were observed just once. The leading ten clones occupy approximately 28% of the sample. In light of the paper, this sample's time point label describes: cycle 4 day 1 (C4D1), after 6 weeks of nivolumab. Relapse after autologous stem cell transplantation had occurred in all trial patients, and cohorts A, B and C were distinguished by prior brentuximab vedotin exposure. A Miltenyi CD8+ T cell isolation kit was used for magnetic negative selection to purify CD8+ T cells from thawed PBMCs.

The specimen comprised CD8+ T cells from blood, sampled before the fourth cycle of nivolumab. These receptor sequences come from a human donor with classical Hodgkin lymphoma.

Sample share makes this clone medium-sized (0.01 to 0.1%). The chain links TRBV6-1 to TRBJ1-4; TRBD1 matches at 9 bases. CDR3 length equals 15 residues. CDR1 is MNHNS and CDR2 is SASEGT in the germline V gene. After removal of 1 base from V and 7 bases from J, the junction contained 4 bases not matched to a gene. In DNA, the CDR3 is TGTGCCAGCAGTGAAGGGGACAGGGTTCTTGAAAAACTGTTTTTT. Its protein product is CASSEGDRVLEKLFF.

The rearrangement uses TRBV6-5 and TRBJ2-7; either TRBD1 or TRBD2 may fit D (5 bases each). This CDR3 has 15 residues. Germline values: CDR1 MNHEY, CDR2 SVGAGI. Trimming shortened V by 0 bases and J by 5 bases, and 14 bases separated the two germline ends. The CDR3: CASSYSGEYPDEQYF. CDR3 in DNA: TGTGCCAGCAGTTACTCAGGGGAGTACCCGGACGAGCAGTACTTC.

The sample holds a few counts of this clone. The V gene is TRBV7-7, the J gene TRBJ2-1; a possible D gene is TRBD2 (6 bases). Germline CDR1 SSHAT, CDR2 FNYEAQ (reference sequence). This CDR3 contains 14 residues. The ends were cut back, 2 bases at V and 4 bases at J, with 9 bases in the middle. DNA for the CDR3: TGTGCCAGCAGCTTAAGTAGCGGTTACAATGAGCAGTTCTTC. Its translation: CASSLSSGYNEQFF.

The chain carries TRBV9 and TRBJ2-3; D ambiguous. Looked up from germline, CDR1 is SGDLS and CDR2 is YYNGEE. Trimming took off 0 bases at V and 4 bases at J, with 6 bases between the two ends. This CDR3 spans 13 amino acids. The CDR3 bases are TGTGCCAGCAGCGTAGGGGGTTCAGATACGCAGTATTTT. It encodes CASSVGGSDTQYF.

J is TRBJ2-3 and V is TRBV6-1; D gene ambiguous. This CDR3 contains 16 residues. Germline V lookup: CDR1 MNHNS, CDR2 SASEGT. The germline V and J ends were trimmed by 1 base and 0 bases, with 11 bases remaining between them. The CDR3 sequence is CASSEVARTSTDTQYF. The DNA of the CDR3 is TGTGCCAGCAGTGAAGTGGCGCGAACCAGCACAGATACGCAGTATTTT.

This rearrangement joins TRBV13 to TRBJ2-7, with TRBD2 matching over 11 bases. The trim removed 2 bases at V and 4 bases at J, leaving 7 bases unmatched. The CDR3 is 16 residues long. The germline gives CDR1 PRHDT, CDR2 FYEKMQ (reference sequence). The DNA of the CDR3 is TGTGCCAGCAGCTTAATGGAGGCTAGCGGGAGGTACGAGCAGTACTTC. Its protein product is CASSLMEASGRYEQYF. The full variable domain, its missing parts supplied by reference TRBV13 and TRBJ2-7, is AAGVIQSPRHLIKEKRETATLKCYPIPRHDTVYWYQQGPGQDPQFLISFYEKMQSDKGSIPDRFSAQQFSDYHSELNMSSLELGDSALYFCASSLMEASGRYEQYFGPGTRLTVT.

In its sample, this clone was seen a few times. The chain recombines TRBV6-6 with TRBJ2-1, with 7 bases that match TRBD1. The germline CDR1 and CDR2 sequences are MNHNY and SVGAGI (reference sequence). V lost 1 base to trimming and J lost 5 bases; unmatched junction nucleotides: 5. The CDR3 has 15 residues. DNA for the CDR3: TGTGCCAGCAGTTACTTCACCGGGACAGACAATGAGCAGTTCTTC. Its protein is CASSYFTGTDNEQFF.